A single sample gave rise to the 31 T cell receptor beta chains below, sequenced in a study of blood T cell repertoires in COVID-19 (dated by TCRdb to the early 2020s). Preparation of the library involved the immunoSEQ multiplex PCR assay. TCRdb re-hosts the immuneACCESS table, in-frame sequences only. Its copies lack some clones; in the studies checked, an unresolved V gene accounts for under half of them, and the cause for the rest is not known. Across this sample there are around 260,000 clones, with around 87% seen only once. Roughly 2.5% of the sample is held by the ten biggest clonotypes. The sequenced sample consisted of peripheral blood. The receptor source for this set is a woman between 50 and 59 years old with acute or convalescent COVID-19.

V gene TRBV7-3 combines with J gene TRBJ1-6; 7 nucleotides match TRBD1. CDR3 size: 15 residues. Germline CDR1 SGHTA, CDR2 FQGTGA. The V and J ends lost 4 bases and 10 bases, in that order; junction bases with no gene match: 10. The CDR3 DNA reads as TGTGCCAGCAGCTCCCAGACAGGGTTGAGCTCACCCCTCCACTTT. Protein: CASSSQTGLSSPLHF.

The count of this clone is one. The chain links TRBV27 to TRBJ1-1; D perhaps matches TRBD1 (6 bases). The V gene's germline CDR1 is MNHEY and CDR2 SMNVEV (reference sequence). Trimming cost V 5 bases and J 4 bases, with 17 bases left between them. CDR3 length: 15 residues. Here the CDR3 DNA reads TGTGCCAGCAGTCAACGCCCGGGGGGGCCCACTGAAGCTTTCTTT. Protein sequence: CASSQRPGGPTEAFF.

The CDR3 protein is CASTENSAERQFF. CDR3 bases: TGTGCCAGTACCGAAAACTCAGCGGAACGGCAGTTCTTC. This sequence joins TRBV19 and TRBJ2-1, with D possibly being TRBD2 (5 bases). V lost 7 bases and J 12 bases, leaving 19 bases between the germline ends. This CDR3 has 13 residues. CDR1 is LNHDA and CDR2 is SQIVND in the germline V gene (reference sequence).

The J gene is TRBJ2-1, the V gene TRBV4-2; D remains unclear. CDR1 is LGHNA and CDR2 is YNFKEQ in the germline V gene. The ends were cut back, 1 base at V and 6 bases at J, with 4 bases in the middle. The CDR3 consists of 12 residues. The CDR3: CASSQASNEQFF. The CDR3 DNA follows: TGTGCCAGCAGCCAAGCCTCCAATGAGCAGTTCTTC.

This chain connects TRBV28 to TRBJ2-1; D is ambiguous. The CDR3 extends over 12 amino acids. Trimming removed 5 bases at V and 8 bases at J, with 10 bases between. The germline gives CDR1 MDHEN, CDR2 SYDVKM. The CDR3 coding sequence is TGTGCCAGCAGTGTGAGAGACTATGAGCAGTTCTTC. Residues: CASSVRDYEQFF.

The V call is TRBV5-4, the J call TRBJ2-2; 9 bases fit TRBD2. The germline gives CDR1 SGHNT, CDR2 YYREEE (reference sequence). V gave up 4 bases and J gave up 2 bases; unmatched junction bases: 6. CDR3 length: 16 amino acids. In DNA form, the CDR3 reads TGTGCCAGCAGCCCCCCTAGCGGGACAAACACCGGGGAGCTGTTTTTT. It encodes CASSPPSGTNTGELFF. The entire variable domain, with the rest obtained from reference TRBV5-4 and TRBJ2-2, is as follows: ETGVTQSPTHLIKTRGQQVTLRCSSQSGHNTVSWYQQALGQGPQFIFQYYREEENGRGNFPPRFSGLQFPNYSSELNVNALELDDSALYLCASSPPSGTNTGELFFGEGSRLTVL.

The chain carries TRBV6-2 or TRBV6-3 and TRBJ2-7; 7 nucleotides align to TRBD2. The CDR3 is made up of 16 amino acids. Germline assignment: CDR1 MNHEY and CDR2 SVGEGT. With 4 bases clipped from V and 1 base from J, the junction kept 10 bases outside the gene matches. The CDR3 is CASSSPQGRVSYEQYF. CDR3 bases: TGTGCCAGCAGTTCACCCCAAGGGAGGGTTTCCTACGAGCAGTACTTC.

The CDR3 DNA reads as TGTGCCTGGAGTGTGGGACACCGTGGCACCGGGGAGCTGTTTTTT. This gives the protein CAWSVGHRGTGELFF. This chain connects TRBV30 to TRBJ2-2; the D gene is possibly TRBD1 (6 bases). The CDR3 is 15 residues long. The V gene lost 0 bases and the J gene lost 4 bases, with 12 bases spanning the gap. Per germline, CDR1 GTSNPN and CDR2 SVGIG (reference sequence).

V is TRBV5-4 and J is TRBJ2-7, with 9 nucleotides matching TRBD2. J gave up 5 bases and V 3 bases, and 9 bases lay outside the gene matches. The CDR3 has 15 residues. Germline V gene data show CDR1 as SGHNT and CDR2 as YYREEE (reference sequence). CDR3 coding DNA: TGTGCCAGCAGCTCACTTAGCGGGAGCAGAGACGAGCAGTACTTC. It translates to CASSSLSGSRDEQYF.

This chain uses TRBV5-5 with TRBJ2-7, with D perhaps TRBD1 (6 bases). CDR3 size: 15 residues. The ends were cut back, 2 bases at V and 3 bases at J, with 15 bases in the middle. Germline assignment: CDR1 SGHKS and CDR2 YYEKEE (reference sequence). The DNA of the CDR3 is TGTGCCAGCAGCTTCGATTGGGGGCGCGTCTACGAGCAGTACTTC. As protein: CASSFDWGRVYEQYF.

The chain carries TRBV12-3 or TRBV12-4 and TRBJ2-7; 8 bases line up with TRBD2. CDR3 length: 11 residues. The V segment lost 6 bases and the J segment 9 bases; nucleotides outside the gene matches: 4. The chain's CDR3 is CASSQRGGQYF. The CDR3 DNA sequence: TGTGCCAGCAGCCAACGGGGGGGGCAGTACTTC.

The J gene is TRBJ1-1, the V gene TRBV11-3; D is perhaps TRBD1 (5 bases). CDR1 is SGHNT, CDR2 YENEEA, per germline. The length of the CDR3 is 15 residues. Trimming removed 0 bases from V and 1 base from J, with 9 bases in between. CDR3 sequence reads: CASSLDGGGNTEAFF. DNA for the CDR3: TGTGCCAGCAGCTTAGACGGCGGGGGGAACACTGAAGCTTTCTTT.

The gene calls are TRBV19 and TRBJ1-5, with a tentative D call TRBD1 (6 bases). CDR1 is LNHDA and CDR2 is SQIVND in the germline V gene (reference sequence). V was clipped by 6 bases and J by 5 bases, with 14 bases between them. The CDR3 covers 14 residues. This CDR3 reads CASSGQSLYQPQHF. CDR3 bases: TGTGCCAGTAGCGGACAGAGCCTATATCAGCCCCAGCATTTT. The entire variable domain, with the rest obtained from reference TRBV19 and TRBJ1-5, is as follows: DGGITQSPKYLFRKEGQNVTLSCEQNLNHDAMYWYRQDPGQGLRLIYYSQIVNDFQKGDIAEGYSVSREKKESFPLTVTSAQKNPTAFYLCASSGQSLYQPQHFGDGTRLSIL.

The chain employs TRBV4-3 and TRBJ1-2, with unresolved D. Trimming took off 0 bases at V and 1 base at J, with 6 bases between the two ends. Germline V CDR1 and CDR2: LGHNA, YSLEER. The CDR3 has 14 residues. In nucleotides, the CDR3 is TGCGCCAGCAGCCAAGAAGAGTTTAACTATGGCTACACCTTC. It translates to CASSQEEFNYGYTF.

The genes are TRBV7-9 and TRBJ1-1; D is uncertain. V lost 1 base to trimming and J lost 7 bases, with 10 bases between them. CDR1 and CDR2 (germline): SEHNR, FQNEAQ (reference sequence). CDR3 size: 13 residues. DNA of the CDR3: TGTGCCAGCAGCTTAGGGGCAGCCTATGAAGCTTTCTTT. Amino acids: CASSLGAAYEAFF.

V is TRBV5-4 and J is TRBJ2-2; 10 bases agree with TRBD1. The CDR3 totals 16 residues. The V gene's germline CDR1 is SGHNT and CDR2 YYREEE (reference sequence). The V and J ends lost 4 bases and 4 bases, in that order; junction bases with no gene match: 7. CDR3 sequence reads: CASSAPGQGFTGELFF. The CDR3 DNA sequence: TGTGCCAGCAGCGCACCGGGACAGGGGTTCACCGGGGAGCTGTTTTTT.

The chain uses TRBV19 and TRBJ2-1, with TRBD2 matching over 8 bases. Unmatched junction bases numbered 3, after V lost 2 bases and J lost 3 bases. CDR1 LNHDA and CDR2 SQIVND come from the germline V gene (reference sequence). The CDR3 consists of 15 residues. CDR3 residues: CASSITLAGYNEQFF. CDR3 nucleotide sequence: TGTGCCAGTAGTATAACGCTAGCGGGCTACAATGAGCAGTTCTTC.

The chain joins TRBV10-3 to TRBJ1-1; 8 bases are a match to TRBD1. V dropped 2 bases and J dropped 0; count of bases not matched to a gene: 5. Germline lookup yields CDR1 ENHRY and CDR2 SYGVKD. CDR3 length: 16 residues. CDR3 amino acids: CAISEPNRGVNTEAFF. Here the CDR3 DNA reads TGTGCCATCAGTGAGCCAAACAGGGGGGTGAACACTGAAGCTTTCTTT.

The chain carries TRBV6-2 or TRBV6-3 and TRBJ2-7; TRBD2 matches 9 bases. V shed 4 bases and J 0 bases; nucleotides not matched to a gene: 4. Germline CDR1 is MNHEY and CDR2 is SVGEGT. The CDR3 spans 15 residues. CDR3 DNA sequence: TGTGCCAGCAGTTTCATAGCGGGAGCCTCCTACGAGCAGTACTTC. It specifies CASSFIAGASYEQYF.

CDR3 protein: CASSPEAAKETQYF. In DNA, the CDR3 is TGTGCCAGCAGCCCAGAGGCAGCCAAAGAGACCCAGTACTTC. The V call is TRBV7-9, the J call TRBJ2-5; D not certain. The CDR3 runs to 14 residues. Germline assignment: CDR1 SEHNR and CDR2 FQNEAQ (reference sequence). The V end lost 5 bases, the J end lost 3 bases, and 13 bases lay between the germline ends.

The rearrangement joins TRBV27 to TRBJ1-4; D gene ambiguous. Germline CDR1 and CDR2: MNHEY and SMNVEV (reference sequence). The CDR3 is 16 residues long. The V end lost 3 bases, the J end lost 2 bases, and 13 bases lay between the germline ends. Written as DNA, the CDR3 is TGTGCCAGCAGTTTTGCCCCCGGGATCACTAATGAAAAACTGTTTTTT. Protein: CASSFAPGITNEKLFF.

In DNA, the CDR3 is TGTGCCAGCAGCTTAGATTTGTGGGAGGCCAGTGGCTACACCTTC. Its protein is CASSLDLWEASGYTF. This chain uses TRBV7-8 with TRBJ1-2; D uncertain. CDR1 is SGHVS, CDR2 FQNEAQ, per germline. The CDR3 is 15 residues long. Trimming left V 1 base short and J 7 bases short, with 16 bases between.

This chain connects TRBV30 to TRBJ2-7, with TRBD2 matching 9 bases. The germline V gene encodes CDR1 GTSNPN and CDR2 SVGIG (reference sequence). V trimming: 3 bases; J trimming: 5 bases; junction bases outside the gene matches: 11. The CDR3 has 15 amino acids. The CDR3 nucleotides read TGTGCCTGGAGGCCGCGGACTAGCGAACGAGACGAGCAGTACTTC. Amino acids: CAWRPRTSERDEQYF.

This clone was seen a handful of times. This chain joins TRBV18 and TRBJ1-2, with TRBD1 as a possible D gene (6 bases). Germline lookup yields CDR1 KGHSH and CDR2 LQKENI. V lost 4 bases and J 0 bases, leaving 15 bases between the germline ends. The CDR3 is 16 amino acids. As DNA, the CDR3 is TGTGCCAGCTCACACGTATACAGGGATGCTAACTATGGCTACACCTTC. Its translation: CASSHVYRDANYGYTF. Combining the CDR3 with reference TRBV18 and TRBJ1-2 gives the whole variable domain NAGVMQNPRHLVRRRGQEARLRCSPMKGHSHVYWYRQLPEEGLKFMVYLQKENIIDESGMPKERFSAEFPKEGPSILRIQQVVRGDSAAYFCASSHVYRDANYGYTFGSGTRLTVV.

This chain joins TRBV6-5 and TRBJ2-7; D may be TRBD1 (6 bases). Germline V gene data show CDR1 as MNHEY and CDR2 as SVGAGI. The V end lost 2 bases, the J end lost 5 bases, and 10 bases lay between the germline ends. The CDR3 has 13 amino acids. CDR3 bases: TGTGCCAGCAGTTACGGGCAGGGGAACGAGCAGTACTTC. Its translation: CASSYGQGNEQYF.

This CDR3 is CASSTTGPYSNQPQHF. In DNA form, the CDR3 reads TGCGCCAGCAGCACGACAGGACCCTATAGCAATCAGCCCCAGCATTTT. The chain combines TRBV5-1 with TRBJ1-5; maybe TRBD1 (6 bases). The CDR3 extends over 16 amino acids. Germline V gives CDR1 SGHRS, CDR2 YFSETQ. V dropped 4 bases and J dropped 0 bases, with 14 bases sitting between them.

This chain links TRBV7-6 with TRBJ1-3; TRBD1 matches 7 bases. This CDR3 has 17 amino acids. The trim removed 6 bases at V and 2 bases at J, leaving 13 bases unmatched. The germline gives CDR1 SGHVS, CDR2 FNYEAQ. The CDR3 sequence is CASSPEGAQGAGNTIYF. CDR3 nucleotide sequence: TGTGCCAGCAGTCCAGAGGGGGCGCAGGGGGCTGGAAACACCATATATTTT.

J is TRBJ2-1 and V is TRBV5-8; 9 bases are shared with TRBD1. V lost 0 bases, J lost 7 bases, and 11 bases stayed unmatched. The CDR3 is 17 residues long. Germline CDR1 is SGHTS and CDR2 is YDEGEE. The CDR3 loop reads CASSLGAGTGFENEQFF. In DNA, the CDR3 is TGTGCCAGCAGCTTGGGGGCCGGGACAGGGTTTGAAAATGAGCAGTTCTTC. Together with reference TRBV5-8 and TRBJ2-1, the CDR3 gives the full variable domain: EAGVTQSPTHLIKTRGQQATLRCSPISGHTSVYWYQQALGLGLQFLLWYDEGEERNRGNFPPRFSGRQFPNYSSELNVNALELEDSALYLCASSLGAGTGFENEQFFGPGTRLTVL.

The chain recombines TRBV19 with TRBJ1-5; 8 nucleotides align to TRBD1. CDR3 length: 14 residues. With 8 bases clipped from V and 7 bases from J, the junction kept 10 bases outside the gene matches. CDR1 and CDR2 (germline): LNHDA, SQIVND (reference sequence). CDR3 DNA: TGTGCCAGTGGAGAGACAGGGGAATACCAGCCCCAGCATTTT. This sequence encodes CASGETGEYQPQHF.

The chain has TRBV6-5 and TRBJ2-2; weak D call: TRBD2 (5 bases). The germline gives CDR1 MNHEY, CDR2 SVGAGI. V lost 5 bases to trimming and J lost 1 base, with 8 bases between them. The CDR3 loop spans 14 amino acids. This CDR3 reads CASSPGGNTGELFF. CDR3 bases: TGTGCCAGCAGTCCCGGAGGGAACACCGGGGAGCTGTTTTTT.

The CDR3 region is CASSQGGRQGRSNSPLHF. CDR3 coding DNA: TGTGCCAGCAGCCAAGGAGGCCGACAGGGGCGTAGTAATTCACCCCTCCACTTT. J is TRBJ1-6 and V is TRBV7-9; 8 bases fit TRBD1. V lost 5 bases and J lost 6; bases outside the gene matches: 15. Germline V lookup: CDR1 SEHNR, CDR2 FQNEAQ (reference sequence). There are 18 residues in the CDR3.